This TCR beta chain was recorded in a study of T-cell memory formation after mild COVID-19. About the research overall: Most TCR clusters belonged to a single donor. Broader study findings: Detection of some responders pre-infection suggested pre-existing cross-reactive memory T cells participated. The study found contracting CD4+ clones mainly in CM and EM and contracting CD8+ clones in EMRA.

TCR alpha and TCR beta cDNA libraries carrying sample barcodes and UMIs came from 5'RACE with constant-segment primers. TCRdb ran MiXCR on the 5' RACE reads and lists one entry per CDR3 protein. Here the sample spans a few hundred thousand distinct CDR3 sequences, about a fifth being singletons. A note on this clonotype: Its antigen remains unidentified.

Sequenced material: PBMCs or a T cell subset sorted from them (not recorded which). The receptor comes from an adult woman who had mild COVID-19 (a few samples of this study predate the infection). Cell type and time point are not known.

The CDR3 protein is CASNRKGQAFQETQYF. CDR3 coding DNA: TGTGCCAGCAACCGAAAGGGGCAGGCCTTTCAAGAGACCCAGTACTTC. The rearrangement uses TRBV7-8 and TRBJ2-5; the D gene is possibly TRBD1 (5 bases). The CDR3 runs 16 residues. In germline, CDR1 is SGHVS, CDR2 FQNEAQ. V lost 7 bases, J lost 2 bases, and 20 bases lay in between.